This T cell receptor (beta chain) was captured in a study of pediatric ulcerative colitis (dated by TCRdb to the late 2010s). For the wider study: Seven or eight ulcerative colitis patients had pancolitis and two had left-sided colitis, with histology consistent with ulcerative colitis in all. By Pediatric Ulcerative Colitis Activity Index, mild disease was classified in a couple of patients, moderate disease in four and acute severe colitis in three. From about ten newly diagnosed, treatment-naive pediatric ulcerative colitis patients and four non-IBD control children, paired blood and rectal samples were collected.

No immunosuppressive medication had been given to the ulcerative colitis patients before the diagnostic colonoscopy. Blood was sampled at the time of the colonoscopy. The Wizard kit (Promega) was used to extract genomic DNA from the blood and intestinal samples. Per the germline V gene, SQVTM is the CDR1 and ANQGSEA is the CDR2. Trimming costs V 7 bases and J 5 bases, and their ends lie 11 bases apart. CDR3 length: 11 amino acids, cysteine to phenylalanine. Solely the CDR3 DNA is kept, with 33 bases framed from the first base. Rearranged CDR3 beta regions were amplified from genomic DNA with multiplex V and J primers using the immunoSEQ TRB Survey service. To keep sequencing depth the same across samples, survey-level depth of up to 500,000 reads per sample was applied. Libraries were purified, pooled and sequenced on Illumina technology. Per the authors' processing: Productive clonality, sample overlap, pairwise scatters, CDR3 beta length, V/D/J gene usage and productiveness were assessed with immunoSEQ online tools. Calculated diversity was defined as the number of unique rearrangements divided by total templates, multiplied by 100, and Shannon and Simpson indices were computed as well. Principal component analysis was performed on Z-score normalized data with the R prcomp function and the ggbiplot package. Morisita's index was used to measure clonal overlap between blood and rectum within each subject. In TCRdb, the immuneACCESS table is reduced to in-frame sequences with V and J assigned. These tables do not hold every clone; where another copy was compared, an unresolved V gene accounts for under half, and the others remain unexplained. The V and J calls and clone size are taken from that table; D and trimming were inferred from the DNA. This sample has about 64,000 clones in its table, and 75% to 85% of those were observed once. The ten top clones hold around 5.2% of the sample.

With regard to this clone: Its antigen has not been determined. No per-base quality is available; no much larger clone lies one base away.

Paper-wide results and their limitations: The healthy control group was small, with only a few individuals. Rectal repertoire features separated controls, mild-moderate and acute severe colitis patients; acute severe colitis showed reduced rectal diversity due to clonal expansions. For technical reasons, blood samples from a couple of patients gave substantially fewer templates, and these samples were excluded from the blood-rectal overlap analysis. Because repertoires were derived from total lymphocyte DNA, patterns in rare subsets such as regulatory T cells may not have been reflected. A couple of rectal CDR3 clonotypes turned up in every ulcerative colitis patient but in none of the controls. Clonal overlap between a subject's own blood and rectum was significantly greater in ulcerative colitis patients than in controls, which suggests more T cell trafficking to inflamed tissue.

This TCR was recovered from a boy aged 5-17 years with moderate ulcerative colitis. The chain is assembled from TRBV29-1 and TRBJ1-1; matching of 5 bases hints at TRBD1 as the D gene. Sequenced: blood. The CDR3 region reads CSAGSGTEAFF. In nucleotides, the sequence is TGCAGCGCAGGGAGTGGTACTGAAGCTTTCTTT.